The rows below give T cell receptor beta chains drawn from one sample of a study of blood T cells in healthy people across ages. TCRdb re-called the 5' RACE reads through MiXCR, storing one row per CDR3 protein. The repertoire includes more than 1,000,000 distinct CDR3 sequences, 25% of them detected once, and around 0.75% sits in the top ten. This same sample was also taken into another study, of T cells of mothers and their children.

Sequenced input: blood. The source of these receptors is a girl aged 2 to 9 in good health. CDR3s include the opening cysteine and the closing phenylalanine or tryptophan. A D gene is named only where the DNA matches it firmly. Rows may omit the clone size; those that give it use once, few, many or a size class.

d_gene,v_gene,j_gene,abundance,CDR3nt,CDR3aa
.,TRBV9,TRBJ2-2,.,TGTGCCAGCAGCGTAGAGACTTGGGGATCGAACACCGGGGAGCTGTTTTTT,CASSVETWGSNTGELFF
.,TRBV5-1,TRBJ2-7,few,TGCGCCAGCAGCTTGGTACTATCGAGCTCCTACGAGCAGTACTTC,CASSLVLSSSYEQYF
.,TRBV18,TRBJ2-7,.,TGTGCCAGCTCGCACTCATCGGACAGCGCCTACGAGCAGTACTTC,CASSHSSDSAYEQYF
.,TRBV7-2,TRBJ1-5,.,TGTGCCAGCAGCTTAGAGGCAGGGGACAATCAGCCCCAGCATTTT,CASSLEAGDNQPQHF
TRBD1,TRBV6-4,TRBJ2-4,.,TGTGCCAGCAGCCATGGGACAGGGGGAGGTATTCAGTACTTC,CASSHGTGGGIQYF
.,TRBV4-2,TRBJ2-3,.,TGTGCCAGCAGCCAAGAAGAGGGGACAGATACGCAGTATTTT,CASSQEEGTDTQYF
.,TRBV14,TRBJ1-4,.,TGTGCCAGCAGCCAAGGGCTGGCGGGGAAACTGTTTTTT,CASSQGLAGKLFF
TRBD1,TRBV27,TRBJ2-7,.,TGTGCCAGCCGCGCCCTCGGACAGGGGAAGCCCAACGAGCAGTACTTC,CASRALGQGKPNEQYF
.,TRBV7-6,TRBJ2-1,.,TGTGCCAGCAGCGTCCCACTTGGGGAGCAGTTCTTC,CASSVPLGEQFF
TRBD2,TRBV29-1,TRBJ2-1,.,TGCAGCGTTGAGACTAGCGGATTTGGAGATGAGCAGTTCTTC,CSVETSGFGDEQFF
.,TRBV12-3/TRBV12-4,TRBJ2-7,.,TGTGCCAGCAGTTCGGGGTTGATCCCCGAGCAGTACTTC,CASSSGLIPEQYF
.,TRBV5-5,TRBJ1-1,.,TGTGCCGGCAGCTTGATCTTGGGGCTGACAGACTACACTGAAGCTTTCTTT,CAGSLILGLTDYTEAFF
.,TRBV11-3,TRBJ2-7,.,TGTGCCAGCAGCTTACTGATGGGACCTCTTATCTACGAGCAGTACTTC,CASSLLMGPLIYEQYF
.,TRBV9,TRBJ2-1,.,TGTGCCAGCAGCATAAGGGACACCTCCTACAATGAGCAGTTCTTC,CASSIRDTSYNEQFF
TRBD2,TRBV7-3,TRBJ2-1,few,TGTGCCAGCAGCTGGACTAGCGGCCCCTACAATGAGCAGTTCTTC,CASSWTSGPYNEQFF